This TCR beta chain was retrieved from a study of blood T cell repertoires in COVID-19. Study information: PBMCs, B-cell-depleted T cells, or T cells were the source of the cDNA or gDNA that made up the material.

Germline CDR1 MDHEN, CDR2 SYDVKM. V gave up 5 bases and J gave up 5 bases, with 17 bases separating them. The CDR3 has 15 amino acids. How the authors handled the data: Counts of nucleated cells, estimated from reference gene primer amplification, were obtained. The repertoire was sequenced with immunoSEQ multiplex PCR; TCRdb's copy has only in-frame clones and lacks some. That table furnishes V, J and clone size, whereas the DNA furnished D and trimming. This table holds a few hundred thousand clones, about 90% found once. This clone was observed once. Seattle-derived patients entered the study during active infection and were followed longitudinally.

V gene TRBV28 combines with J gene TRBJ2-3; tentative D call: TRBD2 (6 bases). The receptor's source is a woman in her forties with COVID-19, enrolled during active disease. The sample taken for sequencing was peripheral blood. The DNA for the CDR3 is TGTGCCAGCAGTCACGGTCGGAGGGCTGAAGATACGCAGTATTTT. This gives the protein CASSHGRRAEDTQYF.